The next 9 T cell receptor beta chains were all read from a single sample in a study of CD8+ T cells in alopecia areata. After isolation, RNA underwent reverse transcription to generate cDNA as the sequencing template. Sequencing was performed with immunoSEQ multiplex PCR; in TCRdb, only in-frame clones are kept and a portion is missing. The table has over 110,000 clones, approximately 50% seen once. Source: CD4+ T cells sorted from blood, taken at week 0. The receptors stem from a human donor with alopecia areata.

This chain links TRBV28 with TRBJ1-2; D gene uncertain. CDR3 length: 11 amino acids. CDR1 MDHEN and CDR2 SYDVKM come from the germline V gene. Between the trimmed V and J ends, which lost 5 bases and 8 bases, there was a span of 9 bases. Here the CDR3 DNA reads TGTGCCAGCAGTCCCACGGGGGGCTACACCTTC. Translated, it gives CASSPTGGYTF.

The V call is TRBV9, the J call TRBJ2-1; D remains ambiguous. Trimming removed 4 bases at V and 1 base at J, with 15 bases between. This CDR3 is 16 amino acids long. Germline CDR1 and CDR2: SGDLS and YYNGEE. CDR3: CASSRQFGVSYNEQFF. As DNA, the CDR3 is TGTGCCAGCAGCCGCCAATTTGGAGTTTCCTACAATGAGCAGTTCTTC. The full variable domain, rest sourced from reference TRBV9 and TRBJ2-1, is DSGVTQTPKHLITATGQRVTLRCSPRSGDLSVYWYQQSLDQGLQFLIQYYNGEERAKGNILERFSAQQFPDLHSELNLSSLELGDSALYFCASSRQFGVSYNEQFFGPGTRLTVL.

CDR3 bases: TGTGCCAGCAGTTACACTAGTGGGACAACCTTTGGCTACACCTTC. As protein: CASSYTSGTTFGYTF. This rearrangement joins TRBV2 to TRBJ1-2, with D possibly being TRBD1 (6 bases). This CDR3 has 15 amino acids. V shed 5 bases and J shed 7 bases, with 20 bases lying between them. Germline V CDR1 and CDR2: SNHLY, FYNNEI.

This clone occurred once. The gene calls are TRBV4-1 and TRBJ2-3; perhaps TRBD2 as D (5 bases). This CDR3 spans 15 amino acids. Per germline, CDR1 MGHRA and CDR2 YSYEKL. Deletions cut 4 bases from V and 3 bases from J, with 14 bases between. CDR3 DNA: TGCGCCAGCAGCCCAATGACGGCGGGTACAGATACGCAGTATTTT. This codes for CASSPMTAGTDTQYF.

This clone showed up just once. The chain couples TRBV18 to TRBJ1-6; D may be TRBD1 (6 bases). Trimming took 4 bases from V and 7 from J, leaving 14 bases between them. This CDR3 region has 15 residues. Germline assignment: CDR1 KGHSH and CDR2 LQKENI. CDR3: CASSQDSPDNSPLHF. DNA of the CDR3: TGTGCCAGCTCACAGGACAGCCCTGACAATTCACCCCTCCACTTT.

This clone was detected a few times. The CDR3 region is CASSYSGGLAGDTQYF. CDR3 coding DNA: TGTGCCAGCAGTTACTCGGGGGGACTAGCGGGTGATACGCAGTATTTT. V gene TRBV6-5 combines with J gene TRBJ2-3; 12 bases map to TRBD2. The CDR3 spans 16 residues. Trimming removed 0 bases from V and 6 bases from J; junction bases left unmatched: 4. Germline CDR1 and CDR2: MNHEY and SVGAGI.

Here the CDR3 DNA reads TGCAGCGTGCGGGTCGGGGGATCCGAGCAGTACTTC. Its protein product is CSVRVGGSEQYF. V gene TRBV29-1 combines with J gene TRBJ2-7, with a weak D call TRBD2 (6 bases). This CDR3 has 12 residues. V was trimmed by 6 bases and J by 6 bases, leaving 15 bases between them. CDR1 is SQVTM, CDR2 ANQGSEA, per germline.

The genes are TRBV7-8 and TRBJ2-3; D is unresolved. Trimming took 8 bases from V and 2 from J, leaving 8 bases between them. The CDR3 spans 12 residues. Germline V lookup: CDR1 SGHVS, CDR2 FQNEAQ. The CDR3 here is CASAANTDTQYF. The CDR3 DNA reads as TGTGCCAGCGCCGCAAACACAGATACGCAGTATTTT.

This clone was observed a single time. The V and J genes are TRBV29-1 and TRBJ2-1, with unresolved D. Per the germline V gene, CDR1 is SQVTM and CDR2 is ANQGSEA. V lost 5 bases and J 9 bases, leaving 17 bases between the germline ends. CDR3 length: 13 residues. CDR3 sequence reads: CSVSRPTDGEQFF. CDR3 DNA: TGCAGCGTTTCTCGACCCACGGATGGTGAGCAGTTCTTC.